This TCR beta chain was captured by sequencing in a study of T cell responses to AZD1222 COVID-19 vaccine. The assay was immunoSEQ multiplex PCR, and TCRdb's table has in-frame clones only and misses some. This table has roughly 80,000 clones, 90% appearing once. Findings and limits, study-wide: Elevations in Spike-specific TCR breadth and depth followed administration of two AZD1222 doses. There were mostly white British donors and more females than males, and clonal diversity was possibly underestimated. With dominance at 160-218 and 743-854, vaccine-associated CD4 TCRs spanned spike. Every sample of the repertoires postdated the peak T cell response.

The ends were cut back, 2 bases at V and 3 bases at J, with 14 bases in the middle. Germline assignment: CDR1 MNHEY and CDR2 SVGAGI. CDR3 length: 15 amino acids. A word on this clone: Its target is unknown.

Sequencing used peripheral blood, obtained 28 days after the second AZD1222 dose. The V call is TRBV6-5, the J call TRBJ2-7; either TRBD1 or TRBD2 may fit D (5 bases each). This clonotype was obtained from an adult who received the AZD1222 COVID-19 vaccine. CDR3 region: CASSYRVGDRYEQYF. The CDR3 DNA reads as TGTGCCAGCAGTTACCGTGTGGGGGACCGCTACGAGCAGTACTTC.